These T cell receptor beta chains were read from a single sample in a study of T cell responses to AZD1222 COVID-19 vaccine. Method: immunoSEQ multiplex PCR; TCRdb's copy keeps in-frame clones and lacks some. The sample lists approximately 130,000 clones, 70% to 90% occurring once. This specimen was peripheral blood, taken 28 days after the second AZD1222 dose. These receptors were obtained from an adult who received the AZD1222 COVID-19 vaccine. The CDR3 runs from the conserved cysteine through the conserved F or W. D genes are given only for firm matches. A row's size may be missing; if present it is once, few, many or a size class.

abundance,j_gene,v_gene,d_gene,CDR3aa,CDR3nt
once,TRBJ1-1,TRBV10-3,NA,CAISGLKGAFF,TGTGCCATCAGTGGACTTAAGGGAGCTTTCTTT
NA,TRBJ2-5,TRBV9,TRBD2,CASSVGGLANQETQYF,TGTGCCAGCAGCGTAGGGGGACTAGCCAACCAAGAGACCCAGTACTTC
once,TRBJ2-1,TRBV10-2,NA,CASSELAFGEQFF,TGCGCCAGCAGTGAGTTAGCGTTTGGTGAGCAGTTCTTC
NA,TRBJ2-5,TRBV6-8,NA,CARQGGSTASKETQYF,TGTGCCAGGCAGGGGGGTTCAACCGCGTCTAAAGAGACCCAGTACTTC
NA,TRBJ2-2,TRBV3-1/TRBV3-2,TRBD2,CASSPRGVDTGELFF,TGTGCCAGCAGCCCCCGGGGGGTGGACACCGGGGAGCTGTTTTTT
NA,TRBJ2-7,TRBV7-9,NA,CASSLAGVDEQYF,TGTGCCAGCAGCTTAGCAGGGGTGGACGAGCAGTACTTC
NA,TRBJ1-5,TRBV28,TRBD1,CASSSGQGSYSNQPQHF,TGTGCCAGCAGCTCAGGACAGGGATCTTATAGCAATCAGCCCCAGCATTTT
once,TRBJ2-7,TRBV5-6,NA,CASSLIDVPGKEQYF,TGTGCCAGCAGCTTGATAGACGTCCCTGGTAAGGAGCAGTACTTC
NA,TRBJ2-7,TRBV2,TRBD1,CASSGQGYEQYF,TGTGCCAGCAGTGGACAGGGGTACGAGCAGTACTTC
NA,TRBJ2-1,TRBV12-5,TRBD1,CASGLVLQGKYNEQFF,TGTGCTAGTGGTTTGGTACTACAGGGGAAGTACAATGAGCAGTTCTTC
once,TRBJ2-5,TRBV5-6,NA,CASSRDGDQETQYF,TGTGCCAGCAGCCGCGACGGGGACCAAGAGACCCAGTACTTC
NA,TRBJ1-2,TRBV6-1,TRBD1,CASSEIPGQGIGGYTF,TGTGCCAGCAGTGAAATCCCGGGACAGGGTATTGGTGGCTACACCTTC
NA,TRBJ1-4,TRBV28,NA,CASSLYKKEKLFF,TGTGCCAGCTCCCTCTACAAGAAAGAAAAACTGTTTTTT
NA,TRBJ1-4,TRBV2,TRBD1,CASSGDRANEKLFF,TGTGCCAGCAGTGGTGACAGGGCTAATGAAAAACTGTTTTTT
NA,TRBJ2-7,TRBV9,TRBD2,CASSVGGTTSYEQYF,TGTGCCAGCAGCGTAGGGGGGACTACTTCCTACGAGCAGTACTTC
NA,TRBJ2-2,TRBV5-4,NA,CASSLKKGQNTGELFF,TGTGCCAGCAGCTTAAAAAAGGGACAGAACACCGGGGAGCTGTTTTTT
NA,TRBJ1-5,TRBV18,TRBD1,CASSAGTGLGQPQHF,TGTGCCAGCTCGGCCGGGACAGGGTTAGGACAGCCCCAGCATTTT
NA,TRBJ2-5,TRBV3-1/TRBV3-2,NA,CASRQTGFQETQYF,TGTGCCAGCAGGCAGACAGGCTTCCAAGAGACCCAGTACTTC
NA,TRBJ1-2,TRBV20-1,NA,CSASPGRGGLGYTF,TGCAGTGCGAGTCCGGGACGCGGGGGGCTTGGCTACACCTTC
NA,TRBJ1-4,TRBV5-1,NA,CASSLRTLDEKLFF,TGCGCCAGCAGCCTACGGACATTGGACGAAAAACTGTTTTTT
NA,TRBJ1-2,TRBV4-2,NA,CASSQGSQGLAGYTF,TGTGCCAGCAGCCAAGGTTCACAGGGTCTTGCTGGCTACACCTTC
NA,TRBJ2-5,TRBV11-2,TRBD2,CASSLSIAGGNQETQYF,TGTGCCAGCAGCTTATCTATAGCGGGGGGAAACCAAGAGACCCAGTACTTC
NA,TRBJ1-5,TRBV28,NA,CASSRTGWSNQPQHF,TGTGCCAGCAGTAGGACTGGGTGGAGCAATCAGCCCCAGCATTTT
NA,TRBJ1-6,TRBV7-9,NA,CASSLEGYNSPLHF,TGTGCCAGCAGCTTAGAGGGGTATAATTCACCCCTCCACTTT
NA,TRBJ1-4,TRBV28,NA,CASSLREKLFF,TGTGCCAGCAGCCTGCGGGAAAAACTGTTTTTT
NA,TRBJ1-4,TRBV9,NA,CASSVGSTNEKLFF,TGTGCCAGCAGCGTAGGGTCTACTAATGAAAAACTGTTTTTT